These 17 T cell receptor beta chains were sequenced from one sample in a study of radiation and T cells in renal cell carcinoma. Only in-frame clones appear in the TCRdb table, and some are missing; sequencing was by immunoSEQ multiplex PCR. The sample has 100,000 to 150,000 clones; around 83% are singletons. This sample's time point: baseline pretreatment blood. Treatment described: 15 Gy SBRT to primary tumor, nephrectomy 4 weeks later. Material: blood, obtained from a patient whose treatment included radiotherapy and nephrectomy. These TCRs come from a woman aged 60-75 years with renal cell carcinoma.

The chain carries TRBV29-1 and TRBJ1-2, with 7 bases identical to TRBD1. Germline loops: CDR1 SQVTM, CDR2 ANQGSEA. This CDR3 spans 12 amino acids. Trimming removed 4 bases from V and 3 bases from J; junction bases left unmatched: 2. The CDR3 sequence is CSVAGGDYGYTF. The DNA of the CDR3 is TGCAGCGTTGCAGGGGGAGACTATGGCTACACCTTC. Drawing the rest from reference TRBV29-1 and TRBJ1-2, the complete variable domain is SAVISQKPSRDICQRGTSLTIQCQVDSQVTMMFWYRQQPGQSLTLIATANQGSEATYESGFVIDKFPISRPNLTFSTLTVSNMSPEDSSIYLCSVAGGDYGYTFGSGTRLTVV.

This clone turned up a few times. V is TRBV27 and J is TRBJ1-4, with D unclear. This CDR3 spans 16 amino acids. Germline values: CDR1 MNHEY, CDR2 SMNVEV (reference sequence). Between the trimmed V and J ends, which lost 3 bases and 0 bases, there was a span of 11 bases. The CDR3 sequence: CASSFPAEATNEKLFF. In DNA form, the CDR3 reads TGTGCCAGCAGTTTCCCGGCAGAGGCAACTAATGAAAAACTGTTTTTT.

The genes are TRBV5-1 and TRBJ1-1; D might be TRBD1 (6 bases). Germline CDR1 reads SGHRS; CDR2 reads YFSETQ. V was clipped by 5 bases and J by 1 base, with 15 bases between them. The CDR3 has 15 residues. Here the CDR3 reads CASSSGGSPNTEAFF. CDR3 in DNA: TGCGCCAGCAGTTCGGGGGGCAGCCCGAACACTGAAGCTTTCTTT.

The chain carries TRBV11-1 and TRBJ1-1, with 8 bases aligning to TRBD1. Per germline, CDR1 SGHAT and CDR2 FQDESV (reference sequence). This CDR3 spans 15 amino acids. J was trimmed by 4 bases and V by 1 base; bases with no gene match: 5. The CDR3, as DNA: TGTGCCAGCAGCTTAGAGGCAGGGGGCACCACTGAAGCTTTCTTT. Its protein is CASSLEAGGTTEAFF.

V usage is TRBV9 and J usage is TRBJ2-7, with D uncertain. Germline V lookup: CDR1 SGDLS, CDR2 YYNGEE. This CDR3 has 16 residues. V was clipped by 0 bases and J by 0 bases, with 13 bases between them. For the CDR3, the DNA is TGTGCCAGCAGCGTAGCTATTCAGGCGAGCTCCTACGAGCAGTACTTC. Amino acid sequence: CASSVAIQASSYEQYF.

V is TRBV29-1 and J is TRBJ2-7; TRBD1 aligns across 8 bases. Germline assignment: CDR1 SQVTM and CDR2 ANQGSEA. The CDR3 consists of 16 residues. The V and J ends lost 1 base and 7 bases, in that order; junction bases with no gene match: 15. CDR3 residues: CSVEGRETGVSREQYF. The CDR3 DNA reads TGCAGCGTTGAAGGTCGGGAGACAGGGGTCTCGAGGGAGCAGTACTTC.

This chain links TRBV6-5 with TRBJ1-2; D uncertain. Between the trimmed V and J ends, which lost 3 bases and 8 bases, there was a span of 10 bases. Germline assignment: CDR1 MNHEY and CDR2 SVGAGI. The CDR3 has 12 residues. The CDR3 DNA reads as TGTGCCAGCAGTTATGTACACGGCGGCTACACCTTC. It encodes CASSYVHGGYTF.

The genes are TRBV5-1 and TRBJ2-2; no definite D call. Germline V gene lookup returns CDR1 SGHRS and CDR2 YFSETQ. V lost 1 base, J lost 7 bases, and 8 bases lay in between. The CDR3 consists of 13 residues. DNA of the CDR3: TGCGCCAGCAGCTTGAATACTGGCGGGGAGCTGTTTTTT. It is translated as CASSLNTGGELFF. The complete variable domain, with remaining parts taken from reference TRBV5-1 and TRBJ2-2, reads KAGVTQTPRYLIKTRGQQVTLSCSPISGHRSVSWYQQTPGQGLQFLFEYFSETQRNKGNFPGRFSGRQFSNSRSEMNVSTLELGDSALYLCASSLNTGGELFFGEGSRLTVL.

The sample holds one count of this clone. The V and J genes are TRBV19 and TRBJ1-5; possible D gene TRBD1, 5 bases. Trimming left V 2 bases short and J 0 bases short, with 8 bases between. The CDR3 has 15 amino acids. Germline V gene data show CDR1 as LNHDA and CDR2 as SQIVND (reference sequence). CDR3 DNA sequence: TGTGCCAGTAGTATATCAGGGTATAGCAATCAGCCCCAGCATTTT. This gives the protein CASSISGYSNQPQHF.

The CDR3 coding sequence is TGTGCCAGCAGGTTTCGGGGGGCCGGGCACGAGCAGTACTTC. This encodes CASRFRGAGHEQYF. This chain uses TRBV28 with TRBJ2-7; TRBD2 might be the D (7 bases). Trimming removed 6 bases from V and 5 bases from J, with 17 bases in between. The CDR3 sequence is 14 residues long. The V gene's germline CDR1 is MDHEN and CDR2 SYDVKM. The full variable domain, with the rest looked up from reference TRBV28 and TRBJ2-7, is DVKVTQSSRYLVKRTGEKVFLECVQDMDHENMFWYRQDPGLGLRLIYFSYDVKMKEKGDIPEGYSVSREKKERFSLILESASTNQTSMYLCASRFRGAGHEQYFGPGTRLTVT.

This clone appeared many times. CDR3 region: CASSLYQGSGNSPLHF. The CDR3 bases are TGTGCCAGCAGTTTGTATCAGGGCTCTGGTAATTCACCCCTCCACTTT. This rearrangement joins TRBV28 to TRBJ1-6; D possibly corresponds to TRBD1 (5 bases). Trimming stripped 3 bases from V and 6 bases from J, with 15 bases between. The CDR3 runs 16 residues. Looked up from germline, CDR1 is MDHEN and CDR2 is SYDVKM.

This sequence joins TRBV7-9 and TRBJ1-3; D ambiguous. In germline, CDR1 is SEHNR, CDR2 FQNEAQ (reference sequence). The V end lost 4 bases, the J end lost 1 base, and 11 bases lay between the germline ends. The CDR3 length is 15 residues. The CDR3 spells CASSYGSTSGNTIYF. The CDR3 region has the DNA TGTGCCAGCAGCTACGGGTCGACATCTGGAAACACCATATATTTT.

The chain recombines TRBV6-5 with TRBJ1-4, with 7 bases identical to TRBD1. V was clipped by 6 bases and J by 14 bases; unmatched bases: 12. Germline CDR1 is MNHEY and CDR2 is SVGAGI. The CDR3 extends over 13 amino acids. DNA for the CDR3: TGTGCCAGCAGAACCACAGGGGCCCCGGGGCTGTTTTTT. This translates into CASRTTGAPGLFF.

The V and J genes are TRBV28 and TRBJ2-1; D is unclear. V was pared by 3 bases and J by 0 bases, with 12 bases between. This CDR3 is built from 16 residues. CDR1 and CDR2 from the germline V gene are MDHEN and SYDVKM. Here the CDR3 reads CASSFHRAGSYNEQFF. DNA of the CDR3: TGTGCCAGCAGTTTTCATAGGGCAGGCTCCTACAATGAGCAGTTCTTC.

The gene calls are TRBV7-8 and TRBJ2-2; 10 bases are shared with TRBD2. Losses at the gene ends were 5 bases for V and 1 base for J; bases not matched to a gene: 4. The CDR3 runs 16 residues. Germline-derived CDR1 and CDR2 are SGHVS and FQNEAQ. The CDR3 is CASSVRTSGNTGELFF. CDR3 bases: TGTGCCAGCAGCGTTAGGACTAGCGGGAACACCGGGGAGCTGTTTTTT.

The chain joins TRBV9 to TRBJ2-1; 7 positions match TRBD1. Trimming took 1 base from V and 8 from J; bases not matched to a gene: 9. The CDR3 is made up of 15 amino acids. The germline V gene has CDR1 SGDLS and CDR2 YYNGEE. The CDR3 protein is CASSVRAGDSDEQFF. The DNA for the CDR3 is TGTGCCAGCAGCGTAAGGGCAGGGGACAGCGATGAGCAGTTCTTC. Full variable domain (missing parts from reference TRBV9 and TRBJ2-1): DSGVTQTPKHLITATGQRVTLRCSPRSGDLSVYWYQQSLDQGLQFLIQYYNGEERAKGNILERFSAQQFPDLHSELNLSSLELGDSALYFCASSVRAGDSDEQFFGPGTRLTVL.

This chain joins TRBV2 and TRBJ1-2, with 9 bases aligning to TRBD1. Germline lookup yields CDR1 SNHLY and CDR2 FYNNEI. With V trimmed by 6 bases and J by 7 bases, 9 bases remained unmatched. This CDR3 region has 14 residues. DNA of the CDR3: TGTGCCAGCAGCGGGACAGGGACGGTGGGTGGCTACACCTTC. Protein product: CASSGTGTVGGYTF. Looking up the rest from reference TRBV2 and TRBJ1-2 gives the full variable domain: EPEVTQTPSHQVTQMGQEVILRCVPISNHLYFYWYRQILGQKVEFLVSFYNNEISEKSEIFDDQFSVERPDGSNFTLKIRSTKLEDSAMYFCASSGTGTVGGYTFGSGTRLTVV.